Below are 8 T cell receptor beta chains sequenced from a single sample in a study of cytomegalovirus exposure and HLA in healthy donors (dated 2017 in TCRdb). Libraries were prepared through the immunoSEQ multiplex PCR assay. For the multiplex PCR, a mixture combining 60 forward primers for TCR Vbeta segments and 13 reverse primers for TCR Jbeta segments was used. The clones in this table, taken by TCRdb from immuneACCESS, are in-frame only. Not every clone is retained; where verified, under half of the shortfall comes from an unresolved V gene, and the cause of the rest is unknown. Recorded for this sample are fewer than 120,000 clones; about 80% of them occurred a single time. The top ten clonotypes cover around 15% of the sample. Material: PBMCs. Receptors originate from a man aged 25 to 45 in good health and CMV-seropositive.

This chain uses TRBV29-1 with TRBJ1-1, with 9 nucleotides matching TRBD1. CDR3 length equals 14 residues. The junction had 10 bases not matched to a gene; V was cut back by 7 bases and J by 4 bases. Germline CDR1 and CDR2: SQVTM and ANQGSEA. The CDR3 region is CSADGDRVPTEAFF. CDR3 nucleotides: TGCAGCGCTGACGGGGACAGGGTACCCACTGAAGCTTTCTTT. Drawing the rest from reference TRBV29-1 and TRBJ1-1, the complete variable domain is SAVISQKPSRDICQRGTSLTIQCQVDSQVTMMFWYRQQPGQSLTLIATANQGSEATYESGFVIDKFPISRPNLTFSTLTVSNMSPEDSSIYLCSADGDRVPTEAFFGQGTRLTVV.

The chain carries TRBV29-1 and TRBJ2-5, with D unresolved. Germline V lookup: CDR1 SQVTM, CDR2 ANQGSEA. The CDR3 runs 11 residues. Trimming pared 4 bases from V and 2 bases from J, leaving 5 bases between. The CDR3 bases are TGCAGCGTTGCATCACAAGAGACCCAGTACTTC. Translating gives CSVASQETQYF.

The genes are TRBV28 and TRBJ2-2; the D is unclear. This CDR3 has 14 residues. V was pared by 3 bases and J by 7 bases, with 12 bases between. Germline V CDR1 and CDR2: MDHEN, SYDVKM. Here the CDR3 DNA reads TGTGCCAGCAGTTTCGGCAGGCCCGTCGGGGAGCTGTTTTTT. Its translation: CASSFGRPVGELFF.

Here the CDR3 reads CASSLASSQETQYF. The DNA of the CDR3 is TGTGCCAGCAGCTTAGCGTCTAGTCAGGAGACCCAGTACTTC. The chain employs TRBV7-6 and TRBJ2-5; D is ambiguous. The germline CDR1 and CDR2 sequences are SGHVS and FNYEAQ. This CDR3 is built from 14 residues. V was clipped by 0 bases and J by 5 bases, with 10 bases between them. The full variable domain, completed using reference TRBV7-6 and TRBJ2-5, is GAGVSQSPRYKVTKRGQDVALRCDPISGHVSLYWYRQALGQGPEFLTYFNYEAQQDKSGLPNDRFSAERPEGSISTLTIQRTEQRDSAMYRCASSLASSQETQYFGPGTRLLVL.

V and J are TRBV6-5 and TRBJ2-7; D possibly corresponds to TRBD1 (6 bases). V lost 5 bases, J lost 5 bases, and 13 bases lay in between. In germline, CDR1 is MNHEY, CDR2 SVGAGI. There are 13 residues in the CDR3. The CDR3 spells CASSSTGNHEQYF. The CDR3 DNA sequence: TGTGCCAGCAGTAGCACAGGGAACCACGAGCAGTACTTC.

Concerning this clone itself: This same CDR3 is encoded by further DNA sequences in the sample. V gene TRBV6-5 combines with J gene TRBJ2-1; D not certain. Germline values: CDR1 MNHEY, CDR2 SVGAGI. V was clipped by 5 bases and J by 6 bases, with 11 bases between them. The CDR3 consists of 13 residues. CDR3 protein: CASSPKQSNEQFF. CDR3 nucleotides: TGTGCCAGCAGTCCCAAACAGTCCAATGAGCAGTTCTTC.

This clone occurred once. The V call is TRBV19, the J call TRBJ2-5, with 11 bases lining up with TRBD1. Near its end, the DNA agrees better with TRBJ2-7, so the J call may be wrong. This CDR3 spans 14 amino acids. Germline CDR1 LNHDA, CDR2 SQIVND (reference sequence). Here the CDR3 DNA reads TGTGCCAGTAGCTCGGGACAGGGGGGCTACGAGCAGTACTTC. Translation gives CASSSGQGGYEQYF.

The rearrangement uses TRBV5-4 and TRBJ2-7; D perhaps matches TRBD2 (7 bases). V was pared by 0 bases and J by 5 bases, with 15 bases between. The length of the CDR3 is 15 residues. Germline assignment: CDR1 SGHNT and CDR2 YYREEE (reference sequence). CDR3 in amino acids: CASSLGRGALNEQYF. The CDR3 DNA reads TGTGCCAGCAGCTTGGGTCGGGGGGCCCTAAACGAGCAGTACTTC.